This T cell receptor beta chain was identified in a study of a mutant IDH1 vaccine in newly diagnosed glioma. About the study: Beforehand, treatment had been radiotherapy, temozolomide, or both; the majority received both. Findings and caveats of the study: Top peripheral T cell clonotype shifts appeared unrelated to pseudoprogression.

Time point given: week 35, safety follow-up. Every vaccination contained 300 ug of the mutant IDH1 20-mer peptide and was paired with topical imiquimod. Astrocytomas found in donors were new, WHO grade 3 or 4, IDH1-mutant and ATRX-lost. J lost 7 bases, V lost 4 bases, and 8 bases had no gene match. CDR3 size: 15 residues. CDR1 is SGHDT, CDR2 YYEEEE, per germline. TCRdb's copy holds only in-frame clones and misses some; the assay was immunoSEQ multiplex PCR. The sample lists some 47,000 clones, 81% seen once, with roughly 5% in the top ten. A note on this clone: Its antigen remains unknown.

The origin of this receptor is a woman between 35 and 50 years old with glioma. Some clones in this sample may be carry-over from other donors' samples. The chain couples TRBV5-6 to TRBJ1-5; 10 bases agree with TRBD1. Sequenced here: PBMCs, sampled from a glioma patient whose treatment included an IDH1 peptide vaccine. CDR3 residues: CASSLGTGVFQPQHF. CDR3 nucleotides: TGTGCCAGCAGCCTCGGGACAGGGGTGTTCCAGCCCCAGCATTTT.